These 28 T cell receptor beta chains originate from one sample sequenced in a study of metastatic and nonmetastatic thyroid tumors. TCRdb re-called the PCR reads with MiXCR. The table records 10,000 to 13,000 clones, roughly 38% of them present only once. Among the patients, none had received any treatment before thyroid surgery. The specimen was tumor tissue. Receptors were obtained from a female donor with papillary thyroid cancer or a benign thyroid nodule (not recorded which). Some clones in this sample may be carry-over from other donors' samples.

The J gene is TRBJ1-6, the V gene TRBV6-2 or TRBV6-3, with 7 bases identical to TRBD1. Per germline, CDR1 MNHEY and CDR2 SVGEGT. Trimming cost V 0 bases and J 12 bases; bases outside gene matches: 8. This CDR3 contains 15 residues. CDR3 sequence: CASSYSTGRIIPLHF. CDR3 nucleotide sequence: TGTGCCAGCAGTTACTCGACAGGGCGGATAATACCCCTCCACTTT.

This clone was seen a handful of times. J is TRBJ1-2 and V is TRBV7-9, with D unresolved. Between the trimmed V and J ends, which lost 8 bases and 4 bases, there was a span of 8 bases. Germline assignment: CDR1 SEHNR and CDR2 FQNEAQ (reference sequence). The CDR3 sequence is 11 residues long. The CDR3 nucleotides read TGTGCCAGCCGGGAATTCTATGGCTACACCTTC. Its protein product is CASREFYGYTF.

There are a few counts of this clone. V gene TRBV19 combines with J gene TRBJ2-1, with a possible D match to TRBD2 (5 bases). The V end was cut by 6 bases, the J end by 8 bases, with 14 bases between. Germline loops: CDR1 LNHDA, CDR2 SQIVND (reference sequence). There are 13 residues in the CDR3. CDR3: CASSRTAGDEQFF. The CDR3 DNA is TGTGCCAGTAGCCGGACTGCCGGGGATGAGCAGTTCTTC.

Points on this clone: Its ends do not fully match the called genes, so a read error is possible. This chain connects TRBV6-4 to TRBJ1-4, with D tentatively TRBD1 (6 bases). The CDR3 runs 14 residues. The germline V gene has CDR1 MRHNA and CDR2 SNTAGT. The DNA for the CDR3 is TGTGCCAGCAGTTACTCAAGGGGGAATGAAAAACTGTTTTTT. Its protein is CASSYSRGNEKLFF.

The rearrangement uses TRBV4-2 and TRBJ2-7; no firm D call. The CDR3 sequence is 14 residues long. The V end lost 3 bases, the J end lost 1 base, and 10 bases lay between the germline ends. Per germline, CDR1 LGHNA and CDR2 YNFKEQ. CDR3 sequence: CASSQTTLSYEQYF. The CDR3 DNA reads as TGTGCCAGCAGCCAGACAACACTTTCCTACGAGCAGTACTTC.

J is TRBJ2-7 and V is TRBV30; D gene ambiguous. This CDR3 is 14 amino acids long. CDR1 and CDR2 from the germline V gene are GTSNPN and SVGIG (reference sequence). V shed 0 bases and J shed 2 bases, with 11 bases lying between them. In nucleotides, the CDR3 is TGTGCCTGGAGTGTCCTCGGAACAGCCTACGAGCAGTACTTC. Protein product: CAWSVLGTAYEQYF.

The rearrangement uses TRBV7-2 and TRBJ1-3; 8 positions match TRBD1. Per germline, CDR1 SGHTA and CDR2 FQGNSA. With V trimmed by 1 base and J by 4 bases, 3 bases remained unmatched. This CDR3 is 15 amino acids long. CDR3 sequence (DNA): TGTGCCAGCAGCTTAGTCGGGACAGGAGGAAACACCATATATTTT. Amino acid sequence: CASSLVGTGGNTIYF.

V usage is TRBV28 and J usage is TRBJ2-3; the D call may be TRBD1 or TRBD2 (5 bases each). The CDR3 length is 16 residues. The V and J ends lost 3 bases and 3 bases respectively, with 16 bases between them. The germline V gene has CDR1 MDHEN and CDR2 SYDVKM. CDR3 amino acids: CASSLGHGGRTDTQYF. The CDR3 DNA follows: TGTGCCAGCAGTTTGGGTCATGGGGGTAGAACAGATACGCAGTATTTT.

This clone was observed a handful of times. The CDR3 bases are TGTGCCAGCAGTGAATACAAATCAGATAATTCACCCCTCCACTTT. Translating gives CASSEYKSDNSPLHF. The V gene is TRBV27, the J gene TRBJ1-6; D unresolved. Germline CDR1 and CDR2: MNHEY and SMNVEV (reference sequence). The CDR3 length is 15 residues. Trimming took 5 bases from V and 5 from J, leaving 13 bases between them.

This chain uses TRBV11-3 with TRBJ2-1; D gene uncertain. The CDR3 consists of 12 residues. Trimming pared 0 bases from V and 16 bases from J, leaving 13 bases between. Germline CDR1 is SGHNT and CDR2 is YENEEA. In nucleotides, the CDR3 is TGTGCCAGCAGCTTAGAATGGACCGAATCTTTCTTC. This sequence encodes CASSLEWTESFF.

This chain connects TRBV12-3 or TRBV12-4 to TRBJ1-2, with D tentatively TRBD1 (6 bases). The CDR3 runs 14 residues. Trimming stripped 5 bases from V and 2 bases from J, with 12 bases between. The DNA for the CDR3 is TGTGCCAGCAGTGACGGACAGACAAACTATGGCTACACCTTC. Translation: CASSDGQTNYGYTF.

The CDR3 reads CASSPRLQPYEQYF. The DNA for the CDR3 is TGCGCCAGCAGCCCCAGGCTCCAACCCTACGAGCAGTACTTC. V and J are TRBV4-1 and TRBJ2-7; D remains unclear. The CDR3 has 14 residues. Germline assignment: CDR1 MGHRA and CDR2 YSYEKL. Trimming pared 4 bases from V and 2 bases from J, leaving 12 bases between.

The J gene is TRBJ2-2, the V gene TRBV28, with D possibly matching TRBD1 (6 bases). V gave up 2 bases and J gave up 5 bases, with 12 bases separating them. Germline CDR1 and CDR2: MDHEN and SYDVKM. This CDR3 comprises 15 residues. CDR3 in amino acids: CASSLVGAKTGELFF. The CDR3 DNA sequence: TGTGCCAGCAGTTTAGTGGGGGCTAAAACCGGGGAGCTGTTTTTT.

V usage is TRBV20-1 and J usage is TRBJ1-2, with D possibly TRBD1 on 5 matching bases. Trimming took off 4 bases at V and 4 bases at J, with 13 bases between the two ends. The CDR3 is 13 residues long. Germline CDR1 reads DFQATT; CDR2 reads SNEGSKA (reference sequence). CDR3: CSATTGLIYGYTF. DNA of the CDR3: TGCAGTGCTACCACGGGACTTATCTATGGCTACACCTTC.

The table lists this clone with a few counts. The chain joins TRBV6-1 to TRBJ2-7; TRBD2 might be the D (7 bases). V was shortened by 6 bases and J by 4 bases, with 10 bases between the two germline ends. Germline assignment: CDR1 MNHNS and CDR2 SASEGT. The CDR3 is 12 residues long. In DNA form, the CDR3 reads TGTGCCAGCAGCGGGGGGCTATACGAGCAGTACTTC. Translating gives CASSGGLYEQYF.

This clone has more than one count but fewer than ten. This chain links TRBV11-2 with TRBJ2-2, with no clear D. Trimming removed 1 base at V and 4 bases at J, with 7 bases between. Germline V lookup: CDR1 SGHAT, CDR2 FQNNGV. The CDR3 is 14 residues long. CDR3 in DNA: TGTGCCAGCAGCTTAGTCGTTATCACCGGGGAGCTGTTTTTT. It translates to CASSLVVITGELFF.

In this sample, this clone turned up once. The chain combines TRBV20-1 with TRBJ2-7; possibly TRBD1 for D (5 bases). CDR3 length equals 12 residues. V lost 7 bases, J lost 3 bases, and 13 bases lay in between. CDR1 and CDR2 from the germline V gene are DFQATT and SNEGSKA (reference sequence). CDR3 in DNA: TGCAGTGTTAGGACACCAAACTACGAGCAGTACTTC. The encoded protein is CSVRTPNYEQYF.

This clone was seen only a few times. CDR3 nucleotides: TGTGCCAGCACCAAAACGGCTAGCGGGAGGTACGAGCAGTACTTC. Translating it yields CASTKTASGRYEQYF. V gene TRBV2 combines with J gene TRBJ2-7; 11 positions agree with TRBD2. Losses at the gene ends were 7 bases for V and 4 bases for J; bases not matched to a gene: 9. The CDR3 covers 15 residues. The germline V gene has CDR1 SNHLY and CDR2 FYNNEI.

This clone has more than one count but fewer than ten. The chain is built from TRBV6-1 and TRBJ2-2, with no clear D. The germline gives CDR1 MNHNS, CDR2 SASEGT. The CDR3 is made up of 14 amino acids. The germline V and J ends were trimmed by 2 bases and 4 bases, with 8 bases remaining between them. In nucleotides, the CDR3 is TGTGCCAGCAGTGAATCTCCGGGCACCGGGGAGCTGTTTTTT. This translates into CASSESPGTGELFF.

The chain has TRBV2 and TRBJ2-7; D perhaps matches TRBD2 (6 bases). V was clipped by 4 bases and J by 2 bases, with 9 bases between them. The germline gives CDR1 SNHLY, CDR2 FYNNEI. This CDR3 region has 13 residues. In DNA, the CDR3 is TGTGCCAGCAGTGTAGGAGGGCCCTACGAGCAGTACTTC. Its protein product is CASSVGGPYEQYF.

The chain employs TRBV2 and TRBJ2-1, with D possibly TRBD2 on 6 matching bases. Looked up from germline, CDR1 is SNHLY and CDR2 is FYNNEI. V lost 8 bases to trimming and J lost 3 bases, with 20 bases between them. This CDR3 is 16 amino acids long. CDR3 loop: CASEDGRTTFYNEQFF. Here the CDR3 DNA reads TGTGCCAGCGAAGACGGGCGGACTACCTTCTACAATGAGCAGTTCTTC. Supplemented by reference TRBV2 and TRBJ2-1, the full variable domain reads EPEVTQTPSHQVTQMGQEVILRCVPISNHLYFYWYRQILGQKVEFLVSFYNNEISEKSEIFDDQFSVERPDGSNFTLKIRSTKLEDSAMYFCASEDGRTTFYNEQFFGPGTRLTVL.

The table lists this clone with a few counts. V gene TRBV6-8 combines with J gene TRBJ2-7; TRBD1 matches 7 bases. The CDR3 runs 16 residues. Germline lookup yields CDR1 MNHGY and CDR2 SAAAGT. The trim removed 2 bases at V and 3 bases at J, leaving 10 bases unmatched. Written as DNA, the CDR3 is TGTGCCAGCAGTTACCCTAGGACAGGCCGGGGCTACGAGCAGTACTTC. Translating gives CASSYPRTGRGYEQYF.

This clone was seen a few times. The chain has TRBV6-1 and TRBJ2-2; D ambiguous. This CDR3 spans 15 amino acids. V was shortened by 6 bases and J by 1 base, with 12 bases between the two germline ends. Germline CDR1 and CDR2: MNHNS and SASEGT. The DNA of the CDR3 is TGTGCCAGCAGCCTCATGGGTGTGAACACCGGGGAGCTGTTTTTT. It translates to CASSLMGVNTGELFF.

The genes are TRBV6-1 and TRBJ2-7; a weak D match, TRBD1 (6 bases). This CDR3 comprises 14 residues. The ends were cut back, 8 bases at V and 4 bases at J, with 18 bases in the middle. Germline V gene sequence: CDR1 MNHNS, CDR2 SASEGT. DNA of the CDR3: TGTGCCAGCCGGAATGAGGACAGTAATTACGAGCAGTACTTC. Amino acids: CASRNEDSNYEQYF.

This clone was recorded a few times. The CDR3 DNA reads TGTGCCAGCAGTTACTTGACAGGGGGTTCACCCCTCCACTTT. It yields the protein CASSYLTGGSPLHF. This sequence joins TRBV6-5 and TRBJ1-6; 9 bases fit TRBD1. Germline V gives CDR1 MNHEY, CDR2 SVGAGI. The CDR3 is 14 amino acids. Unmatched junction bases numbered 1, after V lost 1 base and J lost 9 bases.

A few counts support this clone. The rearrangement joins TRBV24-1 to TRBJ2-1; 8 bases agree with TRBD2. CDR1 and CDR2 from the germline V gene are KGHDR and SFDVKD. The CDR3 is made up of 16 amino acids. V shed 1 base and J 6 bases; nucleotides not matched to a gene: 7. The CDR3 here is CATSDFRAGEGNEQFF. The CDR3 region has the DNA TGTGCCACCAGTGATTTTAGAGCGGGAGAAGGCAATGAGCAGTTCTTC.

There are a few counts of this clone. In nucleotides, the CDR3 is TGTGCCAGCAGTTTAGAGGGTCGGGGCTACACCTTC. This encodes CASSLEGRGYTF. The chain employs TRBV6-9 and TRBJ1-2, with D hard to call. Trimming left V 4 bases short and J 8 bases short, with 11 bases between. This CDR3 has 12 residues. Germline V gene lookup returns CDR1 MNHGY and CDR2 SVAAGI.

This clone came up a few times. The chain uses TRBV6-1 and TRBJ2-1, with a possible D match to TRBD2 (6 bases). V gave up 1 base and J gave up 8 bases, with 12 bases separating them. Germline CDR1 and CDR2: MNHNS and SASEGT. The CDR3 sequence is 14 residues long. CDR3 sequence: CASSEGGEADEQFF. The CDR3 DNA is TGTGCCAGCAGTGAAGGCGGGGAGGCAGATGAGCAGTTCTTC.